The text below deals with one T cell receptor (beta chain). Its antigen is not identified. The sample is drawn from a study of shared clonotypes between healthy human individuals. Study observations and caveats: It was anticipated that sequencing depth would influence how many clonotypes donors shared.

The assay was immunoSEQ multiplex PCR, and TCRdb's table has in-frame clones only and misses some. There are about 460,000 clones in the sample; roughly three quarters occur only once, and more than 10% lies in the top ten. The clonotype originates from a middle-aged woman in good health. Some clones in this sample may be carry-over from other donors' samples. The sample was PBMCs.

Written as DNA, the CDR3 is TGTGCCAGCAGTCCAGACAGGGTGAACACTGAAGCTTTCTTT. Its translation is CASSPDRVNTEAFF. The chain employs TRBV27 and TRBJ1-1; the match to TRBD1 covers 7 bases. The CDR3 has 14 amino acids. CDR1 MNHEY and CDR2 SMNVEV come from the germline V gene (reference sequence). V dropped 5 bases and J dropped 0; count of bases not matched to a gene: 3.